This T cell receptor (beta chain) derives from a study of T-cell reconstitution after alpha-beta-depleted transplantation in children. A single count supports this clonotype. The V gene end was trimmed by 7 bases and the J gene end by 8 bases; junction bases not matched to a gene: 6. The CDR3 extends over 14 amino acids. Germline V gives CDR1 LNHDA, CDR2 SQIVND (reference sequence). TCRbeta library construction was performed incorporating unique molecular identifiers. TCRdb called the PCR reads again in MiXCR, with one record for every CDR3 protein. The data contain 800,000 to 1,000,000 distinct CDR3 sequences, 25% to 35% of them singletons.

The sequencing here drew on PBMCs, mostly from graft donor cells, taken 360 days after TCRalphabeta/CD19-depleted stem cell transplant. The source is a boy younger than two who had a stem cell transplant for SCID, so the T cells may come from the graft donor. V usage is TRBV19 and J usage is TRBJ1-6; TRBD1 matches 9 bases. The CDR3, as DNA: TGTGCCAGTAAGGCGGGACAGGGACATTCACCCCTCCACTTT. Amino acids: CASKAGQGHSPLHF.